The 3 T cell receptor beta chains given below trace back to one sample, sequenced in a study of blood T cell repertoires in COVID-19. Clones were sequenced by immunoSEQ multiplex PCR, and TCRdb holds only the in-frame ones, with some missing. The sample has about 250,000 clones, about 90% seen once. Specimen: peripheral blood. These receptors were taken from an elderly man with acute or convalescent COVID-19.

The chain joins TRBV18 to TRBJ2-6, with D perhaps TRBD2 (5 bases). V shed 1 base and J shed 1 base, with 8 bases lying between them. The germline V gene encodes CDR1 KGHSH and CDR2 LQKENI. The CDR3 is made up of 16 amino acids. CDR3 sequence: CASSPLRGSGANVLTF. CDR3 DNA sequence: TGTGCCAGCTCACCACTCCGAGGGTCTGGGGCCAACGTCCTGACTTTC.

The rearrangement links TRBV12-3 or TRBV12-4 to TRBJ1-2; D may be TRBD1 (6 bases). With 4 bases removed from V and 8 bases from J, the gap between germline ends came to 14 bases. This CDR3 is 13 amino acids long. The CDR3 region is CASSSRGLSGYTF. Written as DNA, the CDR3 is TGTGCCAGCAGTTCCAGGGGCCTTAGCGGCTACACCTTC.

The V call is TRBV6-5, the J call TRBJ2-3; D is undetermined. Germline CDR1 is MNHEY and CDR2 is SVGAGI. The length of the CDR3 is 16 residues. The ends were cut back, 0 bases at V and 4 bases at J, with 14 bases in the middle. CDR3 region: CASSYSLSRSSDTQYF. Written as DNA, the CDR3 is TGTGCCAGCAGTTACTCGCTGTCGCGGAGCTCAGATACGCAGTATTTT.